Reported below is one TCR beta chain. The sample is drawn from a study of cytomegalovirus exposure and HLA in healthy donors. 60 Vbeta and 13 Jbeta primers were used in PCR. The data were produced by immunoSEQ multiplex PCR, yet TCRdb's version contains in-frame clones alone and is incomplete. The ten top clones account for roughly 2%, within a sample of under 200,000 clones. V was cut by 3 bases and J by 2 bases, with 13 bases left in between. Germline V gene sequence: CDR1 SGHTA, CDR2 FQGTGA. CDR3 length: 15 amino acids. This chain links TRBV7-3 with TRBJ2-5; TRBD2 might be the D (5 bases). Source material: PBMCs. The clonotype was recovered from a man under 40 in good health and CMV-seronegative. As DNA, the CDR3 is TGTGCCAGCAGCTTGGACTCAACGAGACAAGAGACCCAGTACTTC. Translated, it gives CASSLDSTRQETQYF.